Listed here is a single T cell receptor beta chain. The entry originates in a study of blood T cell repertoires in COVID-19. The V gene's germline CDR1 is SGHTA and CDR2 FQGNSA. Trimming at V came to 5 bases and at J to 6 bases, leaving 3 bases not matched to a gene. CDR3 length: 13 amino acids. Only in-frame clones appear in the TCRdb table, and some are missing; sequencing was by immunoSEQ multiplex PCR. The repertoire consists of 250,000 to 400,000 clones, with approximately 89% occurring once and the leading ten covering 1.5% to 2%. What was sequenced was peripheral blood. The V and J genes are TRBV7-2 and TRBJ1-1, with TRBD1 matching 10 bases. The TCR was taken from a young woman with COVID-19, enrolled during active disease. CDR3: CASSRDRGSEAFF. CDR3 DNA: TGTGCCAGCAGCCGGGACAGGGGTTCTGAAGCTTTCTTT.